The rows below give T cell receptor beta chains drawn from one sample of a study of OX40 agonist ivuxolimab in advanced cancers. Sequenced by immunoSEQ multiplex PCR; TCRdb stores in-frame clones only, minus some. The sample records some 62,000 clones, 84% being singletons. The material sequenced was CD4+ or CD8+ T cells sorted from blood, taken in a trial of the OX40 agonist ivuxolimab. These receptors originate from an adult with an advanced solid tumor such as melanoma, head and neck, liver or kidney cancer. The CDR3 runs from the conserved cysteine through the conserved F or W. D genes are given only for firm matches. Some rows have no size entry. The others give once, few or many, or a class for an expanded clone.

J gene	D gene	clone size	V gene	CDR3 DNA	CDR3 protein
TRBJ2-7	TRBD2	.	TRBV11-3	TGTGCCAGCAGTTCGGGACTAGCGGGAGATGAGCAGTACTTC	CASSSGLAGDEQYF
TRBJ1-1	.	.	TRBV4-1	TGCGCCAGCAGAAGACAGGTCCTGAACACTGAAGCTTTCTTT	CASRRQVLNTEAFF
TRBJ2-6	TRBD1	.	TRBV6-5	TGTGCCAGCAGAACCACAGGGGCCGGGGCCAACGTCCTGACTTTC	CASRTTGAGANVLTF
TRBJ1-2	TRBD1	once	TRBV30	TGTGCCTGGAGCCAGGGGGGTGGCTACACCTTC	CAWSQGGGYTF
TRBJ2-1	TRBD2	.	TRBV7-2	TGTGCCAGCAGCTTAGTTACCGGGACTAACTACTACAATGAGCAGTTCTTC	CASSLVTGTNYYNEQFF
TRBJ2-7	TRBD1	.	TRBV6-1	TGTGCCAGCAGTGAAAGGATCAGAAGTTGGACAGGGGGAAGCTCCTACGAGCAGTACTTC	CASSERIRSWTGGSSYEQYF
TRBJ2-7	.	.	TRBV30	TGTGCCTGGAGTGTACGGCTTTACTACGAGCAGTACTTC	CAWSVRLYYEQYF
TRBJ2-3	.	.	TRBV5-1	TGCGCCAGCGGATACAGATTTAGCACAGATACGCAGTATTTT	CASGYRFSTDTQYF
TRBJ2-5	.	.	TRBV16	TGTGCCAGCAGCTCCAACGGCGAGACCCAGTACTTC	CASSSNGETQYF
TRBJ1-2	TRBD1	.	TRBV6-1	TGTGCCAGCAGTGAAGCACGGACAGGGGGGAACTATGGCTACACCTTC	CASSEARTGGNYGYTF
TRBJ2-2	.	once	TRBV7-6	TGTGCCAGCAGTTTAACAGGGCCCGGGGAGCTGTTTTTT	CASSLTGPGELFF
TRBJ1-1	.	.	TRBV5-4	TGTGCCAGCAGCTTGGGGGGGCCCACTGAAGCTTTCTTT	CASSLGGPTEAFF
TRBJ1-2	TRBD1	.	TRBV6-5	TGTGCCAGCAGTATTCCAGGGGGTTATGGCTACACCTTC	CASSIPGGYGYTF
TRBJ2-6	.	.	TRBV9	TGTGCCAGCAGCGTAGCTCCGGGACACGGGGCCAACGTCCTGACTTTC	CASSVAPGHGANVLTF
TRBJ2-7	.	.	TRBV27	TGTGCCAGCAGCCTGTACCCTCCGAGGCCACTCGAGCAGTACTTC	CASSLYPPRPLEQYF
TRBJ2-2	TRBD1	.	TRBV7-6	TGTGCCAGCAGCTCACAGGGGGCCGGGGAGCTGTTTTTT	CASSSQGAGELFF
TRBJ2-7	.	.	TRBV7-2	TGTGCCAGCAGCTTACGACGTGGTGGGGCGGGGCCCTACGAGCAGTACTTC	CASSLRRGGAGPYEQYF
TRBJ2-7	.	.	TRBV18	TGTGCCAGCTCACCAATTACTCCCTACGAGCAGTACTTC	CASSPITPYEQYF
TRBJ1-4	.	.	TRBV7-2	TGTGCCAGCAGCTTAGTGTCGCATTTCGGCTCAACTAATGAAAAACTGTTTTTT	CASSLVSHFGSTNEKLFF
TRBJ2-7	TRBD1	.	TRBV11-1	TGTGCCAGCAGCGGGGGGACAGGGTCCTACGAGCAGTACTTC	CASSGGTGSYEQYF
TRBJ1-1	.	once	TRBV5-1	TGCGCCAGCCGAGAGATGGGACGGATGAACACTGAAGCTTTCTTT	CASREMGRMNTEAFF
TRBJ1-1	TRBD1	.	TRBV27	TGTGCCAGCAGTTTAAGAAGCACAGGGGGAAGAACTGAAGCTTTCTTT	CASSLRSTGGRTEAFF
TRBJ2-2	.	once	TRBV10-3	TGTGCCATCAGTGAGCCCCCGGAGCGAGCGAACACCGGGGAGCTGTTTTTT	CAISEPPERANTGELFF
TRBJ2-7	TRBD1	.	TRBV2	TGTGCCAGCAGTGACCAGGGGGCGACTTACGAGCAGTACTTC	CASSDQGATYEQYF
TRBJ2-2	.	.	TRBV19	TGTGCCAGTAGTCCCTCCGTGTGGACCGGGGAGCTGTTTTTT	CASSPSVWTGELFF
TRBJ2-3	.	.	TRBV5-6	TGTGCCAGCAGCTCGAAAAAGGGTACAGATACGCAGTATTTT	CASSSKKGTDTQYF
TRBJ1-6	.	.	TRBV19	TGTGCCAGTAGTATTTTCGGGGGATTACTGCCTCCCCTCCACTTT	CASSIFGGLLPPLHF
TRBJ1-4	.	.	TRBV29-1	TGCAGCGTGTTGCCCGGTTCCGGTGAAAAACTGTTTTTT	CSVLPGSGEKLFF
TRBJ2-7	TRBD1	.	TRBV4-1	TGCGCCAGCAGCCTTGGGACAGGGATCGACGAGCAGTACTTC	CASSLGTGIDEQYF
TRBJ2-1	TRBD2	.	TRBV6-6	TGTGCCAGCAGTCCAACGGGGGGGGAGTCCTACAATGAGCAGTTCTTC	CASSPTGGESYNEQFF
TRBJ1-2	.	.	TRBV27	TGTGCCAGCAGTTATCTCAACAGGGTCGGCTATGGCTACACCTTC	CASSYLNRVGYGYTF
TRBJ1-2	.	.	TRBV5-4	TGTGCCAGCGGCCAAGCGACAGAGTCCTATGGCTACACCTTC	CASGQATESYGYTF
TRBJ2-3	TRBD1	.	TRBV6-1	TGTGCCAGCGCCCCGGGACAGGGTACAGATACGCAGTATTTT	CASAPGQGTDTQYF
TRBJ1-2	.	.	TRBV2	TGTGCCAGCAGTGCCCGGACCAGAGGCTATGGCTACACCTTC	CASSARTRGYGYTF
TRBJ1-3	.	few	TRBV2	TGTGCCAGCAACAGGGTTGGAAACACCATATATTTT	CASNRVGNTIYF
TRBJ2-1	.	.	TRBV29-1	TGCAGCGTCCCGGGTCCCGGCACGAATGAGCAGTTCTTC	CSVPGPGTNEQFF
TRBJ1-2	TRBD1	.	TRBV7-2	TGTGCCAGCAGCTTCGGGACAGGGGCCTATGGCTACACCTTC	CASSFGTGAYGYTF
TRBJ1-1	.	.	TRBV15	TGTGCCACCAGCAGAGACATGACCCCAAGTGAAGCTTTCTTT	CATSRDMTPSEAFF
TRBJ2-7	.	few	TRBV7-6	TGTGCCAGCAGCCCAGGACCGAACTACGAGCAGTACTTC	CASSPGPNYEQYF
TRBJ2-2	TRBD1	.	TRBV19	TGTGCCAGTATGCGACAGGGAAACACCGGGGAGCTGTTTTTT	CASMRQGNTGELFF
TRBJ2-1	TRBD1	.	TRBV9	TGTGCCAGCAGCACCTTGGGACAGGGACCCTTGGTAGGGCAGTTCTTC	CASSTLGQGPLVGQFF
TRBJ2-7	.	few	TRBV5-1	TGCGCCAGCAGCCCGGAGGGGACGGTCTTCGACGAGCAGTACTTC	CASSPEGTVFDEQYF
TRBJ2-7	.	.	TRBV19	TGTGCCAGTAGTAGGGGGACCTACGAGCAGTACTTC	CASSRGTYEQYF
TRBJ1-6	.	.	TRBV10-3	TGTGCCATCAGTGAGTCTTTGGGGGGACGGGTCGACAATTCACCCCTCCACTTT	CAISESLGGRVDNSPLHF
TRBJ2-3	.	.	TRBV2	TGTGCCAGCAGCGAGTTGCATACGCAGTATTTT	CASSELHTQYF
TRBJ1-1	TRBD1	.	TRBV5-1	TGCGCCAGCAGCTCGAGAGGACAGGGATGGGGGACTGAAGCTTTCTTT	CASSSRGQGWGTEAFF
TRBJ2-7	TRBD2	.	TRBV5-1	TGCGCCAGCAGCAAAACACCGCGGGGGTCCTACGAGCAGTACTTC	CASSKTPRGSYEQYF
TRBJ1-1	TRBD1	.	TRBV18	TGTGCCAGCTCGCCACAGACAGGGGGCGCGAACACTGAAGCTTTCTTT	CASSPQTGGANTEAFF
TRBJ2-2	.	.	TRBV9	TGTGCCAGCAGCGTAGAAGGGTTTTCCGGGGAGCTGTTTTTT	CASSVEGFSGELFF
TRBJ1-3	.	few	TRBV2	TGTGCCAGCAGTGAAGGCGGGGTAGCTGGAAACACCATATATTTT	CASSEGGVAGNTIYF